Given below is one T cell receptor (beta chain) in context. Its antigen remains unknown. Sample-barcoded 5' priming and a J-beta primer mix drove a second PCR of about 6 to 12 cycles. Every cDNA molecule bore a tag from a template-switch adaptor containing 12 random nucleotides. TCRdb reprocessed the 5' RACE reads with MiXCR, giving one entry per CDR3 protein. This repertoire shows approximately 350,000 distinct CDR3 sequences, 52% found once; its top ten account for 45% to 55%. This record belongs to a study of blood T cells in healthy people across ages. Study-level findings and limits: Naive T cell percentage showed a strong correlation with TCR beta diversity. Possibly, changes in expanded clonotypes were confounded because donor CMV status was unknown. Age brought a roughly linear fall in TCR beta diversity measured per million T cells.

The germline gives CDR1 ENHRY, CDR2 SYGVKD. V was trimmed by 3 bases and J by 4 bases, leaving 10 bases between them. The CDR3 has 14 residues. Sequenced input: blood. The chain combines TRBV10-3 with TRBJ1-5, with D possibly TRBD1 on 5 matching bases. The clonotype originates from a man aged 60 to 69 in good health. The CDR3 DNA reads as TGTGCCATCAGTGACCGGGGGGTTAATCAGCCCCAGCATTTT. Encoded protein: CAISDRGVNQPQHF.